Listed below are T cell receptor beta chains from one sample, sequenced in a study of blood T cell repertoires in COVID-19. The protocol was immunoSEQ multiplex PCR, while the TCRdb copy is restricted to in-frame clones and leaves out a portion. This sample has roughly 110,000 clones, with around 84% found just once. Sample: peripheral blood. The receptors originated from a middle-aged man with acute or convalescent COVID-19. Both conserved end residues are part of each CDR3. The order of the fields is D gene, clone size, V gene, J gene, CDR3 protein, CDR3 DNA. A D gene is named only where the DNA matches it firmly. Clone size is not always given. Where it is, it says once, few, many or a class for expanded clones.

d_call: TRBD2; clone_size: NA; v_call: TRBV10-3; j_call: TRBJ2-3; cdr3_aa: CAISEGGGTDTQYF; cdr3_nt: TGTGCCATCAGTGAGGGCGGGGGTACAGATACGCAGTATTTT
d_call: NA; clone_size: once; v_call: TRBV7-3; j_call: TRBJ2-7; cdr3_aa: CASSLGPDYEQYF; cdr3_nt: TGTGCCAGCAGCTTAGGGCCGGATTACGAGCAGTACTTC
d_call: TRBD1; clone_size: NA; v_call: TRBV18; j_call: TRBJ1-1; cdr3_aa: CASSKGQGNTEAFF; cdr3_nt: TGTGCCAGCTCAAAAGGACAGGGGAACACTGAAGCTTTCTTT
d_call: NA; clone_size: NA; v_call: TRBV19; j_call: TRBJ2-3; cdr3_aa: CASSITVTDTQYF; cdr3_nt: TGTGCCAGTAGTATCACAGTCACAGATACGCAGTATTTT
d_call: NA; clone_size: NA; v_call: TRBV10-2; j_call: TRBJ2-7; cdr3_aa: CASSESGGEQYF; cdr3_nt: TGCGCCAGCAGTGAGTCGGGGGGCGAGCAGTACTTC
d_call: NA; clone_size: NA; v_call: TRBV19; j_call: TRBJ1-5; cdr3_aa: CASRGRVGNQPQHF; cdr3_nt: TGTGCCAGTAGAGGCAGGGTTGGCAATCAGCCCCAGCATTTT
d_call: NA; clone_size: once; v_call: TRBV9; j_call: TRBJ2-3; cdr3_aa: CASSAHGAGADTQYF; cdr3_nt: TGTGCCAGCAGCGCCCATGGGGCGGGGGCGGATACGCAGTATTTT
d_call: TRBD1; clone_size: once; v_call: TRBV4-3; j_call: TRBJ1-2; cdr3_aa: CASSQVGTGGGYGYTF; cdr3_nt: TGCGCCAGCAGCCAAGTGGGGACAGGGGGAGGCTATGGCTACACCTTC
d_call: TRBD2; clone_size: NA; v_call: TRBV24-1; j_call: TRBJ2-3; cdr3_aa: CATSGTSDSTDTQYF; cdr3_nt: TGTGCCACCTCCGGGACTAGCGACTCCACAGATACGCAGTATTTT
d_call: TRBD1; clone_size: NA; v_call: TRBV27; j_call: TRBJ2-2; cdr3_aa: CASSEGTGGTGELFF; cdr3_nt: TGTGCCAGCAGTGAAGGGACAGGGGGAACCGGGGAGCTGTTTTTT
d_call: TRBD1; clone_size: NA; v_call: TRBV27; j_call: TRBJ2-2; cdr3_aa: CASSDPGQANTGELFF; cdr3_nt: TGTGCCAGCAGTGACCCGGGACAGGCGAACACCGGGGAGCTGTTTTTT
d_call: NA; clone_size: NA; v_call: TRBV18; j_call: TRBJ2-2; cdr3_aa: CASSRQNTGELFF; cdr3_nt: TGTGCCAGCTCACGGCAAAACACCGGGGAGCTGTTTTTT
d_call: NA; clone_size: NA; v_call: TRBV11-1; j_call: TRBJ2-7; cdr3_aa: CASSLMRGSEQYF; cdr3_nt: TGTGCCAGCAGCTTAATGAGAGGGAGCGAGCAGTACTTC
d_call: TRBD1; clone_size: NA; v_call: TRBV11-2; j_call: TRBJ1-4; cdr3_aa: CASSNPGQINEKLFF; cdr3_nt: TGTGCCAGCAGTAACCCGGGACAGATCAATGAAAAACTGTTTTTT
d_call: NA; clone_size: NA; v_call: TRBV11-2; j_call: TRBJ2-4; cdr3_aa: CASSPLLKNIQYF; cdr3_nt: TGTGCCAGCAGCCCCTTACTCAAAAACATTCAGTACTTC
d_call: NA; clone_size: NA; v_call: TRBV4-1; j_call: TRBJ1-2; cdr3_aa: CASSHAPGRGEYGYTF; cdr3_nt: TGCGCCAGCAGCCACGCACCGGGCAGGGGCGAGTATGGCTACACCTTC
d_call: NA; clone_size: once; v_call: TRBV2; j_call: TRBJ2-7; cdr3_aa: CASSDTYEQYF; cdr3_nt: TGTGCCAGCAGTGACACCTACGAGCAGTACTTC
d_call: NA; clone_size: NA; v_call: TRBV21-1; j_call: TRBJ1-2; cdr3_aa: CASSKLTALGGYTF; cdr3_nt: TGTGCCAGCAGCAAATTGACAGCTTTGGGCGGCTACACCTTC
d_call: NA; clone_size: once; v_call: TRBV7-6; j_call: TRBJ1-1; cdr3_aa: CASSSVFEAFF; cdr3_nt: TGTGCCAGCAGCTCGGTGTTTGAAGCTTTCTTT
d_call: NA; clone_size: many; v_call: TRBV4-3; j_call: TRBJ1-6; cdr3_aa: CASSQEFGNSPLHF; cdr3_nt: TGCGCCAGCAGCCAAGAATTCGGGAATTCACCCCTCCACTTT
d_call: NA; clone_size: NA; v_call: TRBV12-3/TRBV12-4; j_call: TRBJ1-5; cdr3_aa: CASTNSHQPQHF; cdr3_nt: TGTGCCAGCACCAATAGCCATCAGCCCCAGCATTTT
d_call: NA; clone_size: NA; v_call: TRBV11-2; j_call: TRBJ2-1; cdr3_aa: CASSLAVYNEQFF; cdr3_nt: TGTGCCAGCAGCTTAGCGGTATACAATGAGCAGTTCTTC
d_call: NA; clone_size: NA; v_call: TRBV6-5; j_call: TRBJ2-1; cdr3_aa: CASSSGNEQFF; cdr3_nt: TGTGCCAGCAGTTCCGGGAATGAGCAGTTCTTC
d_call: TRBD2; clone_size: NA; v_call: TRBV15; j_call: TRBJ2-7; cdr3_aa: CATSRDWTSVHEQYF; cdr3_nt: TGTGCCACCAGCAGAGATTGGACTAGCGTCCACGAGCAGTACTTC
d_call: TRBD1; clone_size: NA; v_call: TRBV19; j_call: TRBJ1-6; cdr3_aa: CASSPGQGYNSPLHF; cdr3_nt: TGTGCCAGTAGTCCGGGACAGGGATATAATTCACCCCTCCACTTT
d_call: NA; clone_size: NA; v_call: TRBV3-1/TRBV3-2; j_call: TRBJ2-1; cdr3_aa: CASSQEGSPQFF; cdr3_nt: TGTGCCAGCAGCCAAGAAGGTAGCCCGCAGTTCTTC
d_call: NA; clone_size: NA; v_call: TRBV15; j_call: TRBJ2-3; cdr3_aa: CATSRGAGADTQYF; cdr3_nt: TGTGCCACCAGCAGAGGCGCAGGGGCGGATACGCAGTATTTT
d_call: NA; clone_size: NA; v_call: TRBV9; j_call: TRBJ2-5; cdr3_aa: CASSVRGWGNQETQYF; cdr3_nt: TGTGCCAGCAGCGTAAGGGGCTGGGGTAACCAAGAGACCCAGTACTTC
d_call: NA; clone_size: once; v_call: TRBV10-1; j_call: TRBJ2-2; cdr3_aa: CASTIPTRTGELFF; cdr3_nt: TGCGCCAGCACTATCCCCACCCGAACCGGGGAGCTGTTTTTT
d_call: NA; clone_size: NA; v_call: TRBV2; j_call: TRBJ2-4; cdr3_aa: CASRQGSSNIQYF; cdr3_nt: TGTGCCAGCAGACAGGGTTCCTCCAACATTCAGTACTTC
d_call: TRBD1; clone_size: NA; v_call: TRBV23-1; j_call: TRBJ1-2; cdr3_aa: CASSHPRQGAYGYTF; cdr3_nt: TGCGCCAGCAGTCATCCCCGACAGGGGGCGTATGGCTACACCTTC
d_call: TRBD2; clone_size: NA; v_call: TRBV10-3; j_call: TRBJ2-1; cdr3_aa: CAIKGTSGGSGSYNEQFF; cdr3_nt: TGTGCCATCAAAGGGACTAGCGGGGGGTCCGGGTCCTACAATGAGCAGTTCTTC
d_call: TRBD2; clone_size: once; v_call: TRBV2; j_call: TRBJ2-1; cdr3_aa: CASSGTSGLPGDEQFF; cdr3_nt: TGTGCCAGCAGCGGGACTAGCGGGTTACCCGGAGATGAGCAGTTCTTC
d_call: NA; clone_size: NA; v_call: TRBV10-2; j_call: TRBJ2-1; cdr3_aa: CASRTPSSYNEQFF; cdr3_nt: TGCGCCAGCAGAACCCCCAGCTCCTACAATGAGCAGTTCTTC
d_call: NA; clone_size: NA; v_call: TRBV25-1; j_call: TRBJ1-6; cdr3_aa: CASSATVGSPLHF; cdr3_nt: TGTGCCAGCAGTGCTACAGTAGGTTCACCCCTCCACTTT
d_call: TRBD1; clone_size: NA; v_call: TRBV7-2; j_call: TRBJ1-6; cdr3_aa: CASSSGQVNSPLHF; cdr3_nt: TGTGCCAGCAGCTCGGGACAGGTGAATTCACCCCTCCACTTT
d_call: NA; clone_size: NA; v_call: TRBV5-1; j_call: TRBJ2-1; cdr3_aa: CASSVRADSYNEQFF; cdr3_nt: TGCGCCAGCAGCGTGAGGGCAGACTCCTACAATGAGCAGTTCTTC
d_call: TRBD2; clone_size: NA; v_call: TRBV30; j_call: TRBJ2-7; cdr3_aa: CAWSGRGGSFYEQYF; cdr3_nt: TGTGCCTGGAGTGGTAGGGGCGGGAGCTTTTACGAGCAGTACTTC
d_call: TRBD1; clone_size: few; v_call: TRBV27; j_call: TRBJ1-6; cdr3_aa: CASSWDRDWNSPLHF; cdr3_nt: TGTGCCAGCAGTTGGGACAGGGATTGGAATTCACCCCTCCACTTT
d_call: NA; clone_size: few; v_call: TRBV5-1; j_call: TRBJ2-6; cdr3_aa: CASSLVDSGSGANVLTF; cdr3_nt: TGCGCCAGCAGCTTGGTCGATTCAGGATCCGGGGCCAACGTCCTGACTTTC
d_call: TRBD1; clone_size: NA; v_call: TRBV4-1; j_call: TRBJ2-7; cdr3_aa: CASSQDGRGIYEQYF; cdr3_nt: TGCGCCAGCAGCCAAGACGGCAGGGGGATCTACGAGCAGTACTTC